The next 18 T cell receptor beta chains were all read from a single sample in a study of human T cells and chemical hapten exposure. TCRdb passed the RACE reads through MiXCR, listing each CDR3 protein once. The sample has about 380,000 distinct CDR3 sequences; 5.1% are singletons. Time point here: pre-sensitization, week 0. The treatment is: therapeutic diphenylcyclopropenone sensitization with weekly scalp DPC. The sample here was whole blood, taken in connection with sensitization to the hapten diphenylcyclopropenone (DPC). The receptors were sampled from a woman between 45 and 65 years old with alopecia areata. Some clones in this sample may be carry-over from other donors' samples.

This clonotype appeared a single time. A much bigger clone sits one base away, suggesting this may be a read error. V gene TRBV4-2 combines with J gene TRBJ1-1, with D possibly matching TRBD1 (5 bases). CDR3 length: 16 amino acids. Looked up from germline, CDR1 is LGHNA and CDR2 is YNFKEQ. This chain's CDR3 is CASRQGPLGGGTEAFF. CDR3 DNA sequence: TGTGCCAGCAGACAAGGACCCTTGGGGGGAGGAACTGAAGCTTTCTTT.

This clonotype was seen at least ten times. The genes are TRBV2 and TRBJ2-1, with unresolved D. Germline assignment: CDR1 SNHLY and CDR2 FYNNEI. The CDR3 is 13 residues long. Between the trimmed V and J ends, which lost 8 bases and 2 bases, there was a span of 10 bases. The CDR3 DNA is TGTGCCAGCGGGGTAGGGACCTACAATGAGCAGTTCTTC. It codes for CASGVGTYNEQFF.

V usage is TRBV27 and J usage is TRBJ1-2; the D gene is possibly TRBD1 (5 bases). V lost 2 bases, J lost 4 bases, and 8 bases lay in between. The CDR3 runs 13 residues. The germline CDR1 and CDR2 sequences are MNHEY and SMNVEV (reference sequence). Here the CDR3 DNA reads TGTGCCAGCAGTTTAGGACACCCCTATGGCTACACCTTC. Encoded protein: CASSLGHPYGYTF.

The sample holds a few counts of this clonotype. CDR3: CATAEVYNEQFF. CDR3 sequence (DNA): TGTGCCACCGCGGAGGTCTACAATGAGCAGTTCTTC. The chain uses TRBV24-1 and TRBJ2-1; D might be TRBD2 (5 bases). Between the trimmed V and J ends, which lost 9 bases and 3 bases, there was a span of 8 bases. The CDR3 has 12 residues. Germline CDR1 and CDR2: KGHDR and SFDVKD.

The chain combines TRBV30 with TRBJ1-1; 7 bases line up with TRBD1. Trimming cost V 3 bases and J 2 bases; bases outside gene matches: 3. The CDR3 spans 13 residues. The germline V gene encodes CDR1 GTSNPN and CDR2 SVGIG (reference sequence). In nucleotides, the CDR3 is TGTGCCTGGAGGCGACAGGGAAACACTGAAGCTTTCTTT. Translation: CAWRRQGNTEAFF.

This clonotype was seen many times. This chain's CDR3 is CASSQLGFTSGANVLTF. In DNA, the CDR3 is TGTGCCAGCAGCCAGTTGGGCTTCACCTCTGGGGCCAACGTCCTGACTTTC. J is TRBJ2-6 and V is TRBV14; D is ambiguous. Deletions cut 3 bases from V and 0 bases from J, with 12 bases between. The germline CDR1 and CDR2 sequences are SGHDN and FVKESK. The CDR3 covers 17 residues.

The chain recombines TRBV12-3 or TRBV12-4 with TRBJ1-3, with a weak D call TRBD1 (6 bases). There are 13 residues in the CDR3. V was cut by 8 bases and J by 3 bases, with 11 bases left in between. CDR3 nucleotides: TGTGCCAGCGGGAGGGGGTTTGGAAACACCATATATTTT. It yields the protein CASGRGFGNTIYF.

In this sample, this clonotype turned up a few times. CDR3 nucleotide sequence: TGCGCCAGCAGCCCGCCGGGCAGCTATGGCTACACCTTC. Translated, it gives CASSPPGSYGYTF. The genes are TRBV4-1 and TRBJ1-2; D is unclear. Trimming shortened V by 4 bases and J by 4 bases, and 10 bases separated the two germline ends. The length of the CDR3 is 13 residues. CDR1 MGHRA and CDR2 YSYEKL come from the germline V gene.

This clonotype was observed a few times. CDR3 amino acids: CASSQGQGNYGYTF. The CDR3 nucleotides are TGTGCCAGCAGCCAAGGACAGGGCAACTATGGCTACACCTTC. The chain has TRBV11-2 and TRBJ1-2; 8 bases are a match to TRBD1. The germline V gene has CDR1 SGHAT and CDR2 FQNNGV. V trimming: 5 bases; J trimming: 2 bases; junction bases outside the gene matches: 4. This CDR3 contains 14 residues.

In this sample, this clonotype turned up a few times. The chain employs TRBV14 and TRBJ2-1; D is undetermined. V was cut by 3 bases and J by 4 bases, with 4 bases left in between. CDR1 and CDR2 from the germline V gene are SGHDN and FVKESK. CDR3 length: 12 amino acids. The CDR3 protein is CASSHNYNEQFF. The CDR3 nucleotides are TGTGCCAGCAGCCACAATTACAATGAGCAGTTCTTC.

At least ten counts were recorded for this clonotype. The V and J genes are TRBV4-2 and TRBJ2-7, with 7 positions matching TRBD1. Germline V gene sequence: CDR1 LGHNA, CDR2 YNFKEQ. The CDR3 length is 17 residues. V trimming: 3 bases; J trimming: 0 bases; junction bases outside the gene matches: 11. CDR3 region: CASSQGPDRPSSYEQYF. The CDR3, as DNA: TGTGCCAGCAGCCAGGGACCGGACAGGCCAAGCTCCTACGAGCAGTACTTC.

This clonotype was recorded many times. The V call is TRBV14, the J call TRBJ2-1; a weak D match, TRBD2 (6 bases). V was clipped by 4 bases and J by 10 bases, with 17 bases between them. This CDR3 is built from 14 residues. In germline, CDR1 is SGHDN, CDR2 FVKESK. The CDR3 coding sequence is TGTGCCAGCAGCCCCCGCGGGACCCCCATCGAGCAGTTCTTC. The encoded protein is CASSPRGTPIEQFF.

The sample holds a few counts of this clonotype. The chain is built from TRBV7-6 and TRBJ2-7, with TRBD2 matching over 7 bases. V dropped 1 base and J dropped 0; count of bases not matched to a gene: 3. The CDR3 extends over 15 amino acids. CDR1 and CDR2 from the germline V gene are SGHVS and FNYEAQ. In DNA, the CDR3 is TGTGCCAGCAGCTTAGGCGGGAGCCACTCCTACGAGCAGTACTTC. Encoded protein: CASSLGGSHSYEQYF.

The chain is built from TRBV10-3 and TRBJ1-6, with 9 nucleotides matching TRBD1. The length of the CDR3 is 14 residues. The trim removed 6 bases at V and 8 bases at J, leaving 5 bases unmatched. Germline CDR1 is ENHRY and CDR2 is SYGVKD. The CDR3 DNA is TGTGCCATCAGGACAGGGGGATTAGATTCACCCCTCCACTTT. The encoded protein is CAIRTGGLDSPLHF.

This clonotype has only a few counts. This chain links TRBV6-1 with TRBJ1-1; TRBD1 matches at 7 bases. Germline CDR1 is MNHNS and CDR2 is SASEGT. The trim removed 5 bases at V and 5 bases at J, leaving 11 bases unmatched. The CDR3 covers 15 residues. Here the CDR3 reads CASSTEPTGLTEAFF. The CDR3 nucleotides read TGTGCCAGCAGTACCGAACCGACAGGGCTGACTGAAGCTTTCTTT.

The chain carries TRBV20-1 and TRBJ1-1; no firm D call. The germline V gene encodes CDR1 DFQATT and CDR2 SNEGSKA (reference sequence). V lost 4 bases and J lost 2, with 5 bases in between. CDR3 length: 11 residues. As DNA, the CDR3 is TGCAGTGCTAACCCCAACACTGAAGCTTTCTTT. It is translated as CSANPNTEAFF.

This clonotype was seen at least ten times. The chain couples TRBV18 to TRBJ1-2; tentative D call: TRBD1 (5 bases). V gave up 0 bases and J gave up 12 bases, with 23 bases separating them. The germline V gene encodes CDR1 KGHSH and CDR2 LQKENI. The CDR3 is 16 amino acids. The chain's CDR3 is CASSPPKTSFSQGHTF. Written as DNA, the CDR3 is TGTGCCAGCTCACCACCGAAGACGTCTTTCTCTCAGGGCCACACCTTC.

The genes are TRBV6-5 and TRBJ1-3, with D tentatively TRBD1 (6 bases). The germline V gene encodes CDR1 MNHEY and CDR2 SVGAGI. The CDR3 covers 17 residues. V lost 5 bases and J lost 0, with 17 bases in between. This chain's CDR3 is CASSATRQVYSGNTIYF. The CDR3 DNA sequence: TGTGCCAGCAGTGCTACACGACAGGTATACTCTGGAAACACCATATATTTT.